Described below is a single T cell receptor beta chain sequence and its context. Among the 120 or so subjects of the validation cohort, separate from the roughly 730-subject first cohort, were the donors. These data belong to a study of cytomegalovirus exposure and HLA in healthy donors. Sequenced by immunoSEQ multiplex PCR; TCRdb stores in-frame clones only, minus some. Altogether around 90,000 clones are present, approximately 84% being singletons, with the ten largest covering 9% to 13%. Germline V gives CDR1 ENHRY, CDR2 SYGVKD. This CDR3 is 15 amino acids long. Trimming took off 2 bases at V and 3 bases at J, with 8 bases between the two ends.

Material for sequencing was PBMCs. The J gene is TRBJ1-6, the V gene TRBV10-3, with a weak D call TRBD1 (6 bases). This receptor was obtained from a woman in her late teens or twenties in good health and CMV-seropositive. CDR3 bases: TGTGCCATCAGTGAGGGACAGCTCTATAATTCACCCCTCCACTTT. Its translation is CAISEGQLYNSPLHF.